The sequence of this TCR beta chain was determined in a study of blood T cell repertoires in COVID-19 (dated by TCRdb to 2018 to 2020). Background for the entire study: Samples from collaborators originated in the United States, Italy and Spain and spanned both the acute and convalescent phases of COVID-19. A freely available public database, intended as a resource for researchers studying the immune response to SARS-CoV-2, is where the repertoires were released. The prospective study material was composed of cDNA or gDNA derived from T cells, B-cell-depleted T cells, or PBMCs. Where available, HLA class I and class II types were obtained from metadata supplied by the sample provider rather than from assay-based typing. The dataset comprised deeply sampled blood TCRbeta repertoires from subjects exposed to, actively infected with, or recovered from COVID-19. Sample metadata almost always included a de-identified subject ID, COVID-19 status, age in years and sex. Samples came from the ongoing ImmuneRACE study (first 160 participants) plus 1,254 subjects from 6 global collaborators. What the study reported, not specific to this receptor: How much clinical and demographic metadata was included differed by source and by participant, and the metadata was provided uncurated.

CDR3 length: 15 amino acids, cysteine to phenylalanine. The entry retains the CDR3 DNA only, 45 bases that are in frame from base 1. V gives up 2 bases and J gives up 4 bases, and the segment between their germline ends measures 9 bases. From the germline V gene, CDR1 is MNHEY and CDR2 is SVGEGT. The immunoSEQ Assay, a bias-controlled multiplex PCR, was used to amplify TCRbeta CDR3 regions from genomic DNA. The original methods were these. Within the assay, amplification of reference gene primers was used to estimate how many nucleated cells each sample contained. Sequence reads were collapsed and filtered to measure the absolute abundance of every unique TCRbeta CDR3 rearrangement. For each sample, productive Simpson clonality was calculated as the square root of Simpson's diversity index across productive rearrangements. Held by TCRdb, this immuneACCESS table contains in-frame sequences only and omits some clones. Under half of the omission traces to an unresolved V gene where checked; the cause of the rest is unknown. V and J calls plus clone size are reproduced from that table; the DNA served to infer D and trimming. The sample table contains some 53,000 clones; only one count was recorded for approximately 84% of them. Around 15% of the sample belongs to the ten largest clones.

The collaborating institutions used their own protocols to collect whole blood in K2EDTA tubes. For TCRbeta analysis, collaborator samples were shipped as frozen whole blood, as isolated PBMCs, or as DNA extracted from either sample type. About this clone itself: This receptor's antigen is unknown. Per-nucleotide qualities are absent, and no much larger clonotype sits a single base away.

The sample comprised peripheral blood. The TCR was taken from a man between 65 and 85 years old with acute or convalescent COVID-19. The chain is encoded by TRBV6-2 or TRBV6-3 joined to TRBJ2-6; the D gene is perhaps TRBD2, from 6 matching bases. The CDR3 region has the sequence CASSYGGSGANVLTF. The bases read TGTGCCAGCAGTTACGGAGGGTCCGGGGCCAACGTCCTGACTTTC.